These T cell receptor beta chains were read from a single sample in a study of blood T cells in healthy people across ages. MiXCR was run by TCRdb on the 5' RACE reads, yielding one entry per CDR3 protein. The data show over a million distinct CDR3 sequences, about 25% seen once. The same specimen was also included in a second study, on T cells of mothers and their children.

Sequenced sample: blood. The origin of the receptors is a girl aged 2 to 9 in good health. CDR3s leave out the opening cysteine and the closing phenylalanine or tryptophan. Each record gives: V gene, J gene, CDR3 length, CDR3 protein.

TRBV2	TRBJ2-5	10	ASKPPGETQY
TRBV12-3/TRBV12-4	TRBJ2-5	12	ASSLDWATETQY
TRBV6-5	TRBJ2-1	17	ASSWGGLAGGLPYNEQF
TRBV13	TRBJ2-3	15	ASSYRVGGGDTDTQY
TRBV6-5	TRBJ1-2	12	ASSYGGKEGGYT
TRBV28	TRBJ1-4	15	ASSLPYLTESNEKLF
TRBV28	TRBJ2-5	14	ASSTDRATGEETQY
TRBV6-1	TRBJ1-3	11	ASSEADWPTIY
TRBV19	TRBJ2-3	15	ASSMGDREGYTDTQY
TRBV7-2	TRBJ2-3	15	ASSLAGLATLTDTQY
TRBV19	TRBJ1-5	14	ASSIDTQSPNQPQH
TRBV29-1	.	16	SVAVGGSGWSHFYEQY
TRBV4-2	.	15	ASSQDWGLAGVDQQF
TRBV29-1	TRBJ2-3	12	SVQNRDGTDTQY
TRBV3-1	TRBJ1-6	13	ASSQVGTGVSPLH
TRBV20-1	TRBJ2-5	12	SAFPGGRRETQY
TRBV4-2	TRBJ2-1	12	ASSQESGFNEQF
TRBV5-1	.	11	ASSETVPYEQY
TRBV9	TRBJ2-2	11	ASGNGVRGELF
TRBV11-2	TRBJ2-3	14	ASSLGFIPPTDTQY
TRBV24-1	TRBJ1-4	9	ATSEGEKLF
TRBV6-5	TRBJ2-7	12	ASSYSPEDYEQY
TRBV7-9	TRBJ1-1	11	ANREQGNTEAF
TRBV29-1	TRBJ1-1	12	SVVTGDMNTEAF
TRBV7-9	TRBJ2-5	13	ASRGPGGTGETQY
TRBV5-1	TRBJ1-4	11	ASSPGRSEKLF
TRBV6-5	TRBJ2-3	13	ASRQTSGDTDTQY
TRBV28	TRBJ2-4	15	ASSLISGMGAKNIQY
TRBV6-2/TRBV6-3	TRBJ2-3	15	ASSPGLAGFFTDTQY
TRBV2	TRBJ2-1	11	ASSEAVYNEQF
TRBV28	TRBJ2-5	15	ASSLRDRVMGQETQY
TRBV12-3/TRBV12-4	TRBJ2-4	12	ASSMRLAKNIQY
TRBV28	TRBJ2-7	14	ASSSQGASGTYEQY
TRBV12-3/TRBV12-4	TRBJ1-2	10	ASKGQLYGYT
TRBV7-2	TRBJ2-1	12	ASNGDPTHNEQF
TRBV29-1	TRBJ2-7	12	SVEDVSSGPEQY
TRBV7-3	TRBJ1-1	12	ASSLAPVGTEAF
TRBV28	TRBJ2-5	14	ASSPTQTGIVETQY
TRBV5-1	TRBJ2-1	13	ASSRRDSSYNEQF
TRBV29-1	TRBJ1-2	15	SVEDKRQERSNYGYT
TRBV6-5	TRBJ1-1	12	ASSYSAGNTEAF
TRBV7-2	.	11	ASAPPPYNEQF
TRBV29-1	TRBJ2-7	13	SVERRGTGTYEQY
TRBV27	TRBJ2-5	13	ASSLSSDRGETQY
TRBV27	TRBJ2-5	15	ASSLGLGQGNLETQY
TRBV4-1	TRBJ2-3	12	ASRGGRTGDTQY
TRBV4-3	TRBJ2-6	12	ASSQEVGANVLT
TRBV6-5	TRBJ1-2	13	ASSFRDTLGYGYT